The 24 T cell receptor beta chains in this list originate from one sample, sequenced in a study of T cells in localized non-small cell lung cancer. The table came from immunoSEQ multiplex PCR; TCRdb's copy has only in-frame clones and leaves some out. Of about 33,000 clones detected, roughly 88% appear once; the ten largest clones hold around 4.1%. Here the sequenced sample was peripheral blood, taken before any cancer treatment. The source is a man aged 35-69 years with stage I lung adenocarcinoma.

A note on this clone: Other DNA sequences in the sample encode the same CDR3. The genes are TRBV30 and TRBJ2-5; D is possibly TRBD2 (5 bases). Germline lookup yields CDR1 GTSNPN and CDR2 SVGIG (reference sequence). The CDR3 runs 14 residues. Trimming took off 2 bases at V and 2 bases at J, with 12 bases between the two ends. The CDR3 is CAWSSGGPQETQYF. The CDR3 region has the DNA TGTGCCTGGAGTTCCGGAGGACCTCAAGAGACCCAGTACTTC.

The chain has TRBV6-6 and TRBJ2-7; 8 positions agree with TRBD1. The ends lost 0 bases at V and 3 bases at J; junction bases unmatched: 4. The germline V gene encodes CDR1 MNHNY and CDR2 SVGAGI (reference sequence). This CDR3 region has 15 residues. Here the CDR3 DNA reads TGTGCCAGCAGTTACTCCGGGACAGGTAACTACGAGCAGTACTTC. It encodes CASSYSGTGNYEQYF.

The genes are TRBV12-5 and TRBJ1-5, with TRBD1 identical over 7 bases. CDR1 is LGHNT, CDR2 FRNRAP, per germline. V shed 6 bases and J 7 bases; nucleotides not matched to a gene: 12. CDR3 length equals 15 residues. The DNA for the CDR3 is TGTGCTAGTGGGGCACAGGGGTACGGTGGGCAGCCCCAGCATTTT. Translation gives CASGAQGYGGQPQHF. The full variable domain, with the rest looked up from reference TRBV12-5 and TRBJ1-5, is DARVTQTPRHKVTEMGQEVTMRCQPILGHNTVFWYRQTMMQGLELLAYFRNRAPLDDSGMPKDRFSAEMPDATLATLKIQPSEPRDSAVYFCASGAQGYGGQPQHFGDGTRLSIL.

J is TRBJ1-1 and V is TRBV6-1; 10 bases line up with TRBD1. The V segment lost 0 bases and the J segment 4 bases; nucleotides outside the gene matches: 11. The CDR3 extends over 18 amino acids. In germline, CDR1 is MNHNS, CDR2 SASEGT. CDR3 sequence: CASSEAGQGLGESTEAFF. The CDR3 DNA is TGTGCCAGCAGTGAAGCGGGACAGGGGCTCGGCGAGAGCACTGAAGCTTTCTTT.

V usage is TRBV5-1 and J usage is TRBJ1-1, with unresolved D. CDR1 and CDR2 from the germline V gene are SGHRS and YFSETQ. V was shortened by 4 bases and J by 0 bases, with 1 base between the two germline ends. This CDR3 has 11 amino acids. CDR3 bases: TGCGCCAGCAGCCTGAACACTGAAGCTTTCTTT. Its translation: CASSLNTEAFF. The whole variable domain, filled in from reference TRBV5-1 and TRBJ1-1, reads KAGVTQTPRYLIKTRGQQVTLSCSPISGHRSVSWYQQTPGQGLQFLFEYFSETQRNKGNFPGRFSGRQFSNSRSEMNVSTLELGDSALYLCASSLNTEAFFGQGTRLTVV.

This clone was seen a single time. The chain uses TRBV5-4 and TRBJ1-6; D gene ambiguous. This CDR3 spans 16 amino acids. Trimming took 0 bases from V and 2 from J, leaving 9 bases between them. Per germline, CDR1 SGHNT and CDR2 YYREEE (reference sequence). The CDR3 coding sequence is TGTGCCAGCAGCTTGGGGGGAACTACCTATAATTCACCCCTCCACTTT. Translating gives CASSLGGTTYNSPLHF.

The chain recombines TRBV11-3 with TRBJ1-1; unclear D gene. The germline V gene encodes CDR1 SGHNT and CDR2 YENEEA. Trimming removed 2 bases at V and 1 base at J, with 14 bases between. The CDR3 spans 16 residues. CDR3 region: CASSLWREVQNTEAFF. The CDR3 DNA follows: TGTGCCAGCAGCTTATGGCGGGAGGTGCAGAACACTGAAGCTTTCTTT.

The gene calls are TRBV19 and TRBJ1-6; tentative D call: TRBD1 (6 bases). Germline CDR1 and CDR2: LNHDA and SQIVND (reference sequence). This CDR3 has 15 amino acids. Trimming stripped 3 bases from V and 7 bases from J, with 13 bases between. CDR3 in DNA: TGTGCCAGTAGTATGGACAGAGTAGTGAATTCACCCCTCCACTTT. Protein sequence: CASSMDRVVNSPLHF.

The CDR3 region is CASSQDPLNTEAFF. In nucleotides, the CDR3 is TGCGCCAGCAGCCAAGACCCCCTGAACACTGAAGCTTTCTTT. The chain employs TRBV4-1 and TRBJ1-1; D gene ambiguous. V lost 0 bases and J lost 0, with 5 bases in between. Looked up from germline, CDR1 is MGHRA and CDR2 is YSYEKL. The CDR3 is made up of 14 amino acids.

CDR3 sequence reads: CASPPNRGGSEAFF. The DNA of the CDR3 is TGTGCCAGCCCCCCTAACAGGGGCGGATCTGAAGCTTTCTTT. This chain joins TRBV2 and TRBJ1-1; 7 positions agree with TRBD1. V lost 8 bases, J lost 6 bases, and 12 bases stayed unmatched. CDR1 and CDR2 from the germline V gene are SNHLY and FYNNEI. The CDR3 is 14 amino acids. The variable domain in full, with the rest retrieved from reference TRBV2 and TRBJ1-1, is EPEVTQTPSHQVTQMGQEVILRCVPISNHLYFYWYRQILGQKVEFLVSFYNNEISEKSEIFDDQFSVERPDGSNFTLKIRSTKLEDSAMYFCASPPNRGGSEAFFGQGTRLTVV.

Concerning this clone: Mismatch with germline at one junction end may stem from a read error. The rearrangement uses TRBV5-6 and TRBJ2-1; D is unclear. CDR3 size: 14 residues. From germline, CDR1 is SGHDT and CDR2 YYEEEE. CDR3 amino acids: CASSPVGSCNEQFF. The CDR3 region has the DNA TGTGCCAGCAGCCCCGTAGGGTCCTGCAATGAGCAGTTCTTC.

The chain carries TRBV18 and TRBJ1-1; no clear D gene. Looked up from germline, CDR1 is KGHSH and CDR2 is LQKENI. This CDR3 is built from 13 residues. Between the trimmed V and J ends, which lost 3 bases and 2 bases, there was a span of 7 bases. The CDR3 region is CASSPAQNTEAFF. The CDR3 DNA reads TGTGCCAGCTCACCGGCGCAAAACACTGAAGCTTTCTTT.

The chain recombines TRBV6-1 with TRBJ2-5, with 7 bases identical to TRBD1. Germline assignment: CDR1 MNHNS and CDR2 SASEGT. CDR3 length: 13 residues. V shed 7 bases, J shed 0 bases, and the junction held 2 bases outside the gene matches. CDR3 DNA: TGTGCCAGCACAGGACAGGACCAAGAGACCCAGTACTTC. Its protein product is CASTGQDQETQYF.

V and J are TRBV19 and TRBJ2-1; D is perhaps TRBD2 (5 bases). The V gene's germline CDR1 is LNHDA and CDR2 SQIVND (reference sequence). The CDR3 covers 15 residues. Trimming left V 0 bases short and J 4 bases short, with 10 bases between. The CDR3 is CASSIDGIEYNEQFF. The CDR3 DNA reads TGTGCCAGTAGTATAGACGGGATTGAATACAATGAGCAGTTCTTC.

This rearrangement joins TRBV18 to TRBJ2-3, with 8 nucleotides matching TRBD1. Germline V gene lookup returns CDR1 KGHSH and CDR2 LQKENI. The trim removed 4 bases at V and 5 bases at J, leaving 5 bases unmatched. The CDR3 covers 14 residues. CDR3 sequence: CASSLDRVEDTQYF. The DNA of the CDR3 is TGTGCCAGCTCACTGGACAGGGTAGAAGATACGCAGTATTTT.

The chain links TRBV20-1 to TRBJ1-4, with a tentative D call TRBD1 (5 bases). CDR3 length: 10 amino acids. Germline assignment: CDR1 DFQATT and CDR2 SNEGSKA (reference sequence). Trimming stripped 7 bases from V and 7 bases from J, with 7 bases between. DNA for the CDR3: TGCAGTGGGGGGAGTGAAAAACTGTTTTTT. This encodes CSGGSEKLFF.

V and J are TRBV27 and TRBJ2-7, with a tentative D call TRBD1 (5 bases). The CDR3 spans 13 residues. Trimming cost V 1 base and J 6 bases, with 10 bases left between them. Germline values: CDR1 MNHEY, CDR2 SMNVEV (reference sequence). The chain's CDR3 is CASSLFRESEQYF. CDR3 bases: TGTGCCAGCAGTTTATTCAGGGAAAGCGAGCAGTACTTC.

V usage is TRBV10-1 and J usage is TRBJ2-2; TRBD1 might be the D (5 bases). The CDR3 runs 14 residues. V lost 1 base and J 4 bases, leaving 7 bases between the germline ends. CDR1 and CDR2 (germline): WNHNN, SYGVQD (reference sequence). CDR3 amino acids: CASSEFQGTGELFF. For the CDR3, the DNA is TGCGCCAGCAGTGAGTTTCAGGGCACCGGGGAGCTGTTTTTT.

The V and J genes are TRBV19 and TRBJ1-4, with D unresolved. CDR3 size: 16 residues. In germline, CDR1 is LNHDA, CDR2 SQIVND (reference sequence). V was cut by 3 bases and J by 0 bases, with 11 bases left in between. The DNA for the CDR3 is TGTGCCAGTAGTATGGACCCGGGCGCAACTAATGAAAAACTGTTTTTT. This codes for CASSMDPGATNEKLFF.

The V call is TRBV19, the J call TRBJ1-1; D not certain. This CDR3 comprises 15 residues. Germline lookup yields CDR1 LNHDA and CDR2 SQIVND (reference sequence). Between the trimmed V and J ends, which lost 3 bases and 4 bases, there was a span of 15 bases. The CDR3 coding sequence is TGTGCCAGTAGTATTGAGTCCCGGGTAGCCACTGAAGCTTTCTTT. Translated, it gives CASSIESRVATEAFF.

The V and J genes are TRBV20-1 and TRBJ1-1; D is undetermined. Trimming took off 7 bases at V and 2 bases at J, with 5 bases between the two ends. This CDR3 spans 10 amino acids. Germline V gene sequence: CDR1 DFQATT, CDR2 SNEGSKA (reference sequence). The CDR3 DNA sequence: TGCAGTGGGCATAACACTGAAGCTTTCTTT. Amino acids: CSGHNTEAFF.

J is TRBJ2-7 and V is TRBV6-1, with D unclear. This CDR3 region has 13 residues. From germline, CDR1 is MNHNS and CDR2 SASEGT. V was cut by 7 bases and J by 6 bases, with 16 bases left in between. The chain's CDR3 is CASIADSNGEQYF. In nucleotides, the CDR3 is TGTGCCAGCATCGCTGACTCTAACGGCGAGCAGTACTTC.

The DNA of the CDR3 is TGTGCCAGCCAAAGCCCCAGGGGACCGACCTTGAACACTGAAGCTTTCTTT. This sequence encodes CASQSPRGPTLNTEAFF. V usage is TRBV18 and J usage is TRBJ1-1; tentatively, D is TRBD1 (6 bases). Germline CDR1 reads KGHSH; CDR2 reads LQKENI. CDR3 length: 17 amino acids. Trimming took off 8 bases at V and 0 bases at J, with 22 bases between the two ends.

The V gene is TRBV6-5, the J gene TRBJ2-7; a possible D gene is TRBD1 (6 bases). The CDR3 is 13 amino acids. Looked up from germline, CDR1 is MNHEY and CDR2 is SVGAGI. The ends were cut back, 2 bases at V and 3 bases at J, with 8 bases in the middle. CDR3 DNA sequence: TGTGCCAGCAGTTACCGAGGGGGCTACGAGCAGTACTTC. The encoded protein is CASSYRGGYEQYF.